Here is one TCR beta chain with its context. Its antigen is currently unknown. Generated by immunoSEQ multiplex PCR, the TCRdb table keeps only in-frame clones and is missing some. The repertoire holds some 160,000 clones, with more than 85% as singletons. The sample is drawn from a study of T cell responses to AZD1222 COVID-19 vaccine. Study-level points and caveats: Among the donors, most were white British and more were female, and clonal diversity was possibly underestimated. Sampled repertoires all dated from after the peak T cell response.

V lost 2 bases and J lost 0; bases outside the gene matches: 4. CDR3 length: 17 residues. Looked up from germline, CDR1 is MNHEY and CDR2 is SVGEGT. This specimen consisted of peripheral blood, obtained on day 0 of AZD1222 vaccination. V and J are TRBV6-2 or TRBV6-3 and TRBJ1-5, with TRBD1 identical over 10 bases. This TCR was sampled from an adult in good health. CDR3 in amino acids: CASSYRDRGGSNQPQHF. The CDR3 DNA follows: TGTGCCAGCAGTTACAGGGACAGGGGTGGTAGCAATCAGCCCCAGCATTTT.